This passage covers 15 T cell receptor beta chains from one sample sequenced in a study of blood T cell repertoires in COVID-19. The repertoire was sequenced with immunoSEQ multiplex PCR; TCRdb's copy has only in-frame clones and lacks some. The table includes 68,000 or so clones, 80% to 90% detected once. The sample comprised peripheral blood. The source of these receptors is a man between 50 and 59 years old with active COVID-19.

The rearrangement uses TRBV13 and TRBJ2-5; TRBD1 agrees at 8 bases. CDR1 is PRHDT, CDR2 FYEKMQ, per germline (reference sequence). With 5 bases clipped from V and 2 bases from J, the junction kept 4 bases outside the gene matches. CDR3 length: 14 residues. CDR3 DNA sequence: TGTGCCAGCAGCAACCGACAGGGGCAAGAGACCCAGTACTTC. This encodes CASSNRQGQETQYF.

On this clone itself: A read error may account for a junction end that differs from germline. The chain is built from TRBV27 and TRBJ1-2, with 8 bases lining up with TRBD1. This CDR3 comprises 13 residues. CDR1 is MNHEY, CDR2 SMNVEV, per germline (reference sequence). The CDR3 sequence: CASSLSRGAGGVF. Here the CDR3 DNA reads TGTGCCAGCAGTTTATCGAGGGGGGCAGGGGGCGTCTTC.

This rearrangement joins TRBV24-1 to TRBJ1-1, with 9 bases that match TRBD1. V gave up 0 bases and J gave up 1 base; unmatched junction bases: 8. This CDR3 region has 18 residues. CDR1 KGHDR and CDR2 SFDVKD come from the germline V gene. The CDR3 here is CATSDLSDRGWGNTEAFF. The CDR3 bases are TGTGCCACCAGTGATTTGTCGGACAGGGGATGGGGGAACACTGAAGCTTTCTTT.

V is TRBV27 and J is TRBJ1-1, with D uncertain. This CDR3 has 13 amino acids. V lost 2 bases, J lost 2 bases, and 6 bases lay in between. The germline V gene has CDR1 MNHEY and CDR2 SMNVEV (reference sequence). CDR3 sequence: CASSLNRNTEAFF. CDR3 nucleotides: TGTGCCAGCAGTTTAAACAGAAACACTGAAGCTTTCTTT.

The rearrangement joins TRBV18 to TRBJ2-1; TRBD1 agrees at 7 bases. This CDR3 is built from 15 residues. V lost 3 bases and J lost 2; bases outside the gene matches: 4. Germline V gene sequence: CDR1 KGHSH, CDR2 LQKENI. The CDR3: CASSPGQVTYNEQFF. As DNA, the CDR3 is TGTGCCAGCTCACCTGGACAGGTAACCTACAATGAGCAGTTCTTC.

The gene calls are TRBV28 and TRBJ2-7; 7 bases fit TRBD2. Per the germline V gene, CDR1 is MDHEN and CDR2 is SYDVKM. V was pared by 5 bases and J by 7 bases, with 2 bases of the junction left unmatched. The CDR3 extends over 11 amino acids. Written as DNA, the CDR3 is TGTGCCAGCAGTCCGGGGGGTGAGCAGTACTTC. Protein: CASSPGGEQYF.

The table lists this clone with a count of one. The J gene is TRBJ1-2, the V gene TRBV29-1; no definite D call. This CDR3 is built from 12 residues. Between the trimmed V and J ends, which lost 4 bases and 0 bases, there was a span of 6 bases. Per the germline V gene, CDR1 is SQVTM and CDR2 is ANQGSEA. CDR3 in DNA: TGCAGCGTTGTGTACACTAACTATGGCTACACCTTC. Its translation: CSVVYTNYGYTF.

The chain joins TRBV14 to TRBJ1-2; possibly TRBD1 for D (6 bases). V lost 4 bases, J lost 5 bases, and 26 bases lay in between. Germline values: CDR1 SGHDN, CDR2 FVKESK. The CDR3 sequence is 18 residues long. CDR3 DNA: TGTGCCAGCAGCCTTTTACCTACCGCCAGGGGAAACAATTATGGCTACACCTTC. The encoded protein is CASSLLPTARGNNYGYTF.

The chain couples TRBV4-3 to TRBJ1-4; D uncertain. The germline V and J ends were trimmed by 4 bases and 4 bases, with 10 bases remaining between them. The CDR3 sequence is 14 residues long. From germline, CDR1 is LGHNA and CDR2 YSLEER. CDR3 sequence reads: CASSPQRFNEKLFF. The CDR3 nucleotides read TGCGCCAGCAGCCCACAGAGATTTAATGAAAAACTGTTTTTT.

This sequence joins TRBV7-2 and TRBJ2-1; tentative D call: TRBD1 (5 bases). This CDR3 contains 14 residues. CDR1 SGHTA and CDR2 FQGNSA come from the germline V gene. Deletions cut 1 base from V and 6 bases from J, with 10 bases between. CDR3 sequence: CASSLETAANEQFF. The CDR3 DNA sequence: TGTGCCAGCAGCTTAGAGACAGCAGCCAATGAGCAGTTCTTC. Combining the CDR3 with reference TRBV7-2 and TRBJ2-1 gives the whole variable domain GAGVSQSPSNKVTEKGKDVELRCDPISGHTALYWYRQSLGQGLEFLIYFQGNSAPDKSGLPSDRFSAERTGGSVSTLTIQRTQQEDSAVYLCASSLETAANEQFFGPGTRLTVL.

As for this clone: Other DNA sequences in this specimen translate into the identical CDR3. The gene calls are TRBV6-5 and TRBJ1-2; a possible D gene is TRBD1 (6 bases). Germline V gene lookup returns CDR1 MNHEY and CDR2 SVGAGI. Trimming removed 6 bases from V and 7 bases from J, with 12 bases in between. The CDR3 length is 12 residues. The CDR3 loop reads CASSPGQGGYTF. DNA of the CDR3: TGTGCCAGCAGCCCGGGACAAGGTGGCTACACCTTC.

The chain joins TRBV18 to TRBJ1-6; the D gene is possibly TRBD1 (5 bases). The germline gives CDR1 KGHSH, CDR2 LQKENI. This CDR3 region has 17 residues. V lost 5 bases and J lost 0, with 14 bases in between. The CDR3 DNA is TGTGCCAGCTCATCGGGACTCCGGAGCTCCTATAATTCACCCCTCCACTTT. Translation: CASSSGLRSSYNSPLHF.

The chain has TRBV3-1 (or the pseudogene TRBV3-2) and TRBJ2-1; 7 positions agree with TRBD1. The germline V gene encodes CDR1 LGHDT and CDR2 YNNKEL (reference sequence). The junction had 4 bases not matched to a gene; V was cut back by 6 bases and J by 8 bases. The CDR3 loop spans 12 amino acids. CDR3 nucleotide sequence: TGTGCCAGCAGGGAGACAGGGTATGAGCAGTTCTTC. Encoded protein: CASRETGYEQFF.

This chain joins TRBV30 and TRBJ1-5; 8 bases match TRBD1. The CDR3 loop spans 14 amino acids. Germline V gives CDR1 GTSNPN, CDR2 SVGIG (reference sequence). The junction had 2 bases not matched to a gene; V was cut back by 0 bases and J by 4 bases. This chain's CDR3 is CAWSVTGGNQPQHF. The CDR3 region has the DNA TGTGCCTGGAGTGTAACAGGGGGTAATCAGCCCCAGCATTTT.

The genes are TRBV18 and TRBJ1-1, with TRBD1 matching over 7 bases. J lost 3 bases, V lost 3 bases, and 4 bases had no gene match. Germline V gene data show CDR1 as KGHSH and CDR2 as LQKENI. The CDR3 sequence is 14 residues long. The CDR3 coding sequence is TGTGCCAGCTCACCGGGGACAGTTTACACTGAAGCTTTCTTT. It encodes CASSPGTVYTEAFF. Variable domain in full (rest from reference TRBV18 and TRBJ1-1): NAGVMQNPRHLVRRRGQEARLRCSPMKGHSHVYWYRQLPEEGLKFMVYLQKENIIDESGMPKERFSAEFPKEGPSILRIQQVVRGDSAAYFCASSPGTVYTEAFFGQGTRLTVV.